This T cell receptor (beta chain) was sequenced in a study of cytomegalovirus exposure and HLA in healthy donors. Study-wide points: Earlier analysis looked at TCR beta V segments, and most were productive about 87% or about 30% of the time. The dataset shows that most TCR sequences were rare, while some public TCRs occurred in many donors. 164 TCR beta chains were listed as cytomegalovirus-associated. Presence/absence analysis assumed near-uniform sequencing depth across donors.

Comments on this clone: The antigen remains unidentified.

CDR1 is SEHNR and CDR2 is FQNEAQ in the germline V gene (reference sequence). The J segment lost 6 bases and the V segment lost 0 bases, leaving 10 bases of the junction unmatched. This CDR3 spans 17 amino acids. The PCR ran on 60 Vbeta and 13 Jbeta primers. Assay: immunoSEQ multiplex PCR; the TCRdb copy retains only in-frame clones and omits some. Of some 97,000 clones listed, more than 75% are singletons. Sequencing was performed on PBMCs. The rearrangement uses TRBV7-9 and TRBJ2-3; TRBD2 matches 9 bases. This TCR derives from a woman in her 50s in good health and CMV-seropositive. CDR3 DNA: TGTGCCAGCAGCTTAGCGGGTAGCGGGAGTACCCGGGATACGCAGTATTTT. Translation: CASSLAGSGSTRDTQYF.